Listed here are 7 T cell receptor beta chains from one sample, sequenced in a study of blood T cells in healthy people across ages. Using a J-beta primer mix together with a sample-barcoded 5' primer, a second PCR was run for roughly 7 to 11 cycles. One entry per CDR3 protein, called by TCRdb with MiXCR from the 5' RACE reads. The data hold more than 1,000,000 distinct CDR3 sequences, with 20% to 25% observed a single time. These sequences were also reported in another study, on T cells of mothers and their children.

The sample comprised blood. These receptors originate from a girl aged 2-10 years in good health.

Only a few counts were recorded for this clonotype. The chain recombines TRBV14 with TRBJ2-4, with D perhaps TRBD1 (5 bases). V was trimmed by 2 bases and J by 8 bases, leaving 10 bases between them. The CDR3 runs 13 residues. Germline CDR1 reads SGHDN; CDR2 reads FVKESK. Here the CDR3 reads CASSQYQGDIQYF. The CDR3 DNA reads TGTGCCAGCAGCCAATATCAGGGCGACATTCAGTACTTC.

V gene TRBV12-3 or TRBV12-4 combines with J gene TRBJ2-5; 8 bases agree with TRBD1. J was trimmed by 5 bases and V by 7 bases; bases with no gene match: 6. The CDR3 is 13 residues long. CDR3 sequence (DNA): TGTGCCAGCACCTGGACAGGGAGTGAGACCCAGTACTTC. Translated, it gives CASTWTGSETQYF.

V and J are TRBV29-1 and TRBJ1-2; 8 nucleotides line up with TRBD1. This CDR3 is 12 amino acids long. Trimming took 4 bases from V and 8 from J; bases not matched to a gene: 6. Germline CDR1 SQVTM, CDR2 ANQGSEA. CDR3 residues: CSVAGGNAGYTF. DNA of the CDR3: TGCAGCGTTGCAGGGGGCAACGCGGGCTACACCTTC.

This clonotype was observed a few times. The genes are TRBV7-9 and TRBJ1-1; D is undetermined. The V end lost 6 bases, the J end lost 3 bases, and 8 bases lay between the germline ends. Germline V lookup: CDR1 SEHNR, CDR2 FQNEAQ (reference sequence). The CDR3 contains 12 residues. The CDR3 spells CASSHDDTEAFF. As DNA, the CDR3 is TGTGCCAGCAGTCATGACGACACTGAAGCTTTCTTT.

This clonotype was counted a few times. It may be a read error: a sequence one base away is much more abundant. This chain connects TRBV12-3 or TRBV12-4 to TRBJ2-1; D uncertain. Trimming took off 1 base at V and 6 bases at J, with 7 bases between the two ends. CDR3 size: 13 residues. This chain's CDR3 is CASSLDKGNEQFF. DNA for the CDR3: TGTGCCAGCAGTTTAGACAAGGGCAATGAGCAGTTCTTC.

The chain uses TRBV20-1 and TRBJ2-7; TRBD2 agrees at 7 bases. This CDR3 has 13 amino acids. V lost 5 bases to trimming and J lost 3 bases; unmatched junction nucleotides: 7. Germline V gene data show CDR1 as DFQATT and CDR2 as SNEGSKA (reference sequence). This CDR3 is CSARGGVLYEQYF. The DNA for the CDR3 is TGCAGTGCTCGCGGGGGAGTCCTCTACGAGCAGTACTTC.

For the CDR3, the DNA is TGTGCCAGCAGCATCGGGACTAGCAATGAGCAGTTCTTC. The encoded protein is CASSIGTSNEQFF. The chain has TRBV7-8 and TRBJ2-1; 8 nucleotides align to TRBD2. Germline V gene data show CDR1 as SGHVS and CDR2 as FQNEAQ. The J segment lost 6 bases and the V segment lost 5 bases, leaving 3 bases of the junction unmatched. The CDR3 has 13 residues. Looking up the rest from reference TRBV7-8 and TRBJ2-1 gives the full variable domain: GAGVSQSPRYKVAKRGQDVALRCDPISGHVSLFWYQQALGQGPEFLTYFQNEAQLDKSGLPSDRFFAERPEGSVSTLKIQRTQQEDSAVYLCASSIGTSNEQFFGPGTRLTVL.